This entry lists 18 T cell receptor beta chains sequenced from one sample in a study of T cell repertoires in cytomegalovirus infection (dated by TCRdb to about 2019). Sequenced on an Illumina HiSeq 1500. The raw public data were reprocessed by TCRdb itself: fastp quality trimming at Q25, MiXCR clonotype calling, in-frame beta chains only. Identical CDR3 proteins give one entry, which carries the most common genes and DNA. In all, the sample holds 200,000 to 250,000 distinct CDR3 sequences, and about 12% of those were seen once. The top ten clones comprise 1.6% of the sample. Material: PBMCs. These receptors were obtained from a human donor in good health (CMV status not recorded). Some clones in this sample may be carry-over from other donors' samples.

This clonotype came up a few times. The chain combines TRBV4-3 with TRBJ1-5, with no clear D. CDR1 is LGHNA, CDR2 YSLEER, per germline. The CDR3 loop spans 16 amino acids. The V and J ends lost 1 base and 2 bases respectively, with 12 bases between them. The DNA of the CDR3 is TGCGCCAGCAGCCAAGTTTTTAGGGTGGGCAATCAGCCCCAGCATTTT. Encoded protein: CASSQVFRVGNQPQHF.

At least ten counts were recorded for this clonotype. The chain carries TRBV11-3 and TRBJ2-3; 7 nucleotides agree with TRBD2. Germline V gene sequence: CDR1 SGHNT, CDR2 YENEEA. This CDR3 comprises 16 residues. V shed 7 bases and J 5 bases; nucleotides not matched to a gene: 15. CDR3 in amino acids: CASTERSGDFKDTQYF. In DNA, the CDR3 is TGTGCCAGCACCGAAAGGAGCGGGGATTTTAAAGATACGCAGTATTTT.

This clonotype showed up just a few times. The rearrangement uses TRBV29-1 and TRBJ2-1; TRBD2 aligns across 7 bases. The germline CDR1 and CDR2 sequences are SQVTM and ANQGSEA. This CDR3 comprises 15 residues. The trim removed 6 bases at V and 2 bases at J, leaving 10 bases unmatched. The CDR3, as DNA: TGCAGCGTGGGGGGGGGGGTACCGCCCTACAATGAGCAGTTCTTC. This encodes CSVGGGVPPYNEQFF.

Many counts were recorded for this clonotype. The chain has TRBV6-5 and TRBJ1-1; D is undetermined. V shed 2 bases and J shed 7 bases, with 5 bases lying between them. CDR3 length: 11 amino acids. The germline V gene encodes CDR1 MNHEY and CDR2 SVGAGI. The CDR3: CASSYLGEAFF. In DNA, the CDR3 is TGTGCCAGCAGTTACCTAGGTGAAGCTTTCTTT.

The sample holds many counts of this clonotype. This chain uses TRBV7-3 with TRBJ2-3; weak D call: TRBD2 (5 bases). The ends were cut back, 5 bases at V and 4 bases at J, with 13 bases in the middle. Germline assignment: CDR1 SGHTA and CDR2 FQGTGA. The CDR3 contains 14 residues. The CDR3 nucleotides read TGTGCCAGCAGCCCAGGACTTCAGGCAGATACGCAGTATTTT. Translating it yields CASSPGLQADTQYF.

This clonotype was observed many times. The CDR3 DNA reads as TGTGCCAGCAGCTTCCTAGCGGGAGGGGGGGATACGCAGTATTTT. Amino acid sequence: CASSFLAGGGDTQYF. This chain connects TRBV7-3 to TRBJ2-3; 12 bases map to TRBD2. This CDR3 spans 15 amino acids. V gave up 3 bases and J gave up 6 bases; unmatched junction bases: 4. CDR1 SGHTA and CDR2 FQGTGA come from the germline V gene. The variable domain in full, completed from reference TRBV7-3 and TRBJ2-3, reads GAGVSQTPSNKVTEKGKYVELRCDPISGHTALYWYRQSLGQGPEFLIYFQGTGAADDSGLPNDRFFAVRPEGSVSTLKIQRTERGDSAVYLCASSFLAGGGDTQYFGPGTRLTVL.

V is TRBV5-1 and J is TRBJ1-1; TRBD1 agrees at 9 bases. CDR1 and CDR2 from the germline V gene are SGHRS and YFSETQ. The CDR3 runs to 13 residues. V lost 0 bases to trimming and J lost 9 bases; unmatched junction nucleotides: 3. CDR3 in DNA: TGCGCCAGCAGCTTGGGTGGACAGGGGAAAGCTTTCTTT. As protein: CASSLGGQGKAFF.

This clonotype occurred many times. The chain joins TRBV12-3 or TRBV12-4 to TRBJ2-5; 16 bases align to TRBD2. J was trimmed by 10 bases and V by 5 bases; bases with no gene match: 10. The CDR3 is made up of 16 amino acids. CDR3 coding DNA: TGTGCCAGCAGTCACCGAGGGACTAGCGGGAGGGAAGACCAGTACTTC. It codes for CASSHRGTSGREDQYF.

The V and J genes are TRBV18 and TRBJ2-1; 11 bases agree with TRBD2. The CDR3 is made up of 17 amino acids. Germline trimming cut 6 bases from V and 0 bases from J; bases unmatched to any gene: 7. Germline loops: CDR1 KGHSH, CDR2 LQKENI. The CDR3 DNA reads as TGTGCCAGCTCCCCAGGTAGCGGGAGGGACTCCTACAATGAGCAGTTCTTC. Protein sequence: CASSPGSGRDSYNEQFF.

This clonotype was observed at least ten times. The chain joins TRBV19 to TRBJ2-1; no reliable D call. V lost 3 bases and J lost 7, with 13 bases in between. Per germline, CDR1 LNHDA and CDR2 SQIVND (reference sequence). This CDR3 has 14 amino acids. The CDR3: CASSIIRNYNEQFF. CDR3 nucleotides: TGTGCCAGTAGTATCATTAGGAATTATAATGAGCAGTTCTTC.

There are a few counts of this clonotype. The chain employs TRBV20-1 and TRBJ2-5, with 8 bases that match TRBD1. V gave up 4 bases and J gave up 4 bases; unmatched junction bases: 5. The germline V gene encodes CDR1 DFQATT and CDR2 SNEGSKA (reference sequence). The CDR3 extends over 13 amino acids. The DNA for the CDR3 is TGCAGTGCTACAGGGGGCGAAGGAGAGACCCAGTACTTC. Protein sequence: CSATGGEGETQYF.

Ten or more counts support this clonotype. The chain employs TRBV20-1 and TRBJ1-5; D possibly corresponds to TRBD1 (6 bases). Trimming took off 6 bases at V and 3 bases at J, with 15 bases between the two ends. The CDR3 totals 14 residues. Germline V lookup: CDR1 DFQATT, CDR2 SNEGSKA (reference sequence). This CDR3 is CSAQQDSLNQPQHF. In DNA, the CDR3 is TGCAGTGCGCAGCAGGACAGTCTCAATCAGCCCCAGCATTTT.

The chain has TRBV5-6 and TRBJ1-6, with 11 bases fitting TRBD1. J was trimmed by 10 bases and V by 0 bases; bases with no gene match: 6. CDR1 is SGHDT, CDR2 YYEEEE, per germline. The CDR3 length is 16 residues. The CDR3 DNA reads TGTGCCAGCAGCTTGGTTGGACAGGGGGCAGGGTCACCCCTCCACTTT. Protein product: CASSLVGQGAGSPLHF. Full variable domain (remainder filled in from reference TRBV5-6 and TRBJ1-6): DAGVTQSPTHLIKTRGQQVTLRCSPKSGHDTVSWYQQALGQGPQFIFQYYEEEERQRGNFPDRFSGHQFPNYSSELNVNALLLGDSALYLCASSLVGQGAGSPLHFGNGTRLTVT.

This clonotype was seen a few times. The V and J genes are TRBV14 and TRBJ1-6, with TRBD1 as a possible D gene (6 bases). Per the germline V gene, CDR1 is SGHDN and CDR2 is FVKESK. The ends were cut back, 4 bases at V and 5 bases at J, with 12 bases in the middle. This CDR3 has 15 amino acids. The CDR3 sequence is CASSRLQGDNSPLHF. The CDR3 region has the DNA TGTGCCAGCAGCCGATTACAGGGAGATAATTCACCCCTCCACTTT.

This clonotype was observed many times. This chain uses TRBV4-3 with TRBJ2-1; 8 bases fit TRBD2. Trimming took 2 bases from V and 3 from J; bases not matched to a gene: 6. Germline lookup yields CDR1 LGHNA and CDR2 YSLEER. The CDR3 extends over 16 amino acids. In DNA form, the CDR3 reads TGCGCCAGCAGCCAACCGGGGGGGGGCCTCTACAATGAGCAGTTCTTC. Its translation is CASSQPGGGLYNEQFF.

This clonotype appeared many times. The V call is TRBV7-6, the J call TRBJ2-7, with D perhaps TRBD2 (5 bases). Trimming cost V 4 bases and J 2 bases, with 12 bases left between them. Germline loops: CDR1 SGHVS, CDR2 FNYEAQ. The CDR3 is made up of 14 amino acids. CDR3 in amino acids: CASSSEAATYEQYF. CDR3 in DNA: TGTGCCAGCAGCTCTGAAGCGGCAACCTACGAGCAGTACTTC. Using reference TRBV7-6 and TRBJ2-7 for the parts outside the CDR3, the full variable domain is GAGVSQSPRYKVTKRGQDVALRCDPISGHVSLYWYRQALGQGPEFLTYFNYEAQQDKSGLPNDRFSAERPEGSISTLTIQRTEQRDSAMYRCASSSEAATYEQYFGPGTRLTVT.

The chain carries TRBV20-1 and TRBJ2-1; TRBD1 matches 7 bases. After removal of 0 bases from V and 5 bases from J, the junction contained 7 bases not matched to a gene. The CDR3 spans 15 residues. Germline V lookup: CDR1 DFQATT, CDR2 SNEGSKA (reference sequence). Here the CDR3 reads CSARDSGQAHNEQFF. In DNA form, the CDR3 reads TGCAGTGCTAGAGATTCCGGACAGGCTCACAATGAGCAGTTCTTC.

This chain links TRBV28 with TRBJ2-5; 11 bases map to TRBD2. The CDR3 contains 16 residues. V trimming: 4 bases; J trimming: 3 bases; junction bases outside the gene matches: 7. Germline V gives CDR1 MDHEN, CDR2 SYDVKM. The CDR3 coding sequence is TGTGCCAGCAGTTATCTGACTAGCGGGGCCGAAGAGACCCAGTACTTC. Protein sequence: CASSYLTSGAEETQYF.